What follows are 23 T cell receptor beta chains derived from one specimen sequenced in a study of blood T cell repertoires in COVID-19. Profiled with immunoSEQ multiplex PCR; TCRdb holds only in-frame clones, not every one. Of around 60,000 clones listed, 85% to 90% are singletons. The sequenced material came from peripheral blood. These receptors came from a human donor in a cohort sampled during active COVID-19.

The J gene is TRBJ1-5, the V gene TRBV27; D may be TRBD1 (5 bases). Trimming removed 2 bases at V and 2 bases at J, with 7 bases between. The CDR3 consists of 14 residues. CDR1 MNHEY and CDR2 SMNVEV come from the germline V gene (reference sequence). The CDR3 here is CASSLQGGNQPQHF. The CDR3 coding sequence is TGTGCCAGCAGTTTACAAGGGGGCAATCAGCCCCAGCATTTT.

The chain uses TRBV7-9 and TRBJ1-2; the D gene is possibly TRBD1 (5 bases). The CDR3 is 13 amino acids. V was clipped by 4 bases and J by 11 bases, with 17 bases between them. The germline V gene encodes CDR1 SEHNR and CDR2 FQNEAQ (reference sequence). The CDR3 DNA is TGTGCCAGCAGCTCCGACAGTTACACCCGGTACACCTTC. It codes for CASSSDSYTRYTF.

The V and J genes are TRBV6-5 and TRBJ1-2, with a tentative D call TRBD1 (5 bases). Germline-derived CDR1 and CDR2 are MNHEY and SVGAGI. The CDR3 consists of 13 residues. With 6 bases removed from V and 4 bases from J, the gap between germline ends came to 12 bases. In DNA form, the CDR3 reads TGTGCCAGCAGAAGTGACAGATTCTATGGCTACACCTTC. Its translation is CASRSDRFYGYTF.

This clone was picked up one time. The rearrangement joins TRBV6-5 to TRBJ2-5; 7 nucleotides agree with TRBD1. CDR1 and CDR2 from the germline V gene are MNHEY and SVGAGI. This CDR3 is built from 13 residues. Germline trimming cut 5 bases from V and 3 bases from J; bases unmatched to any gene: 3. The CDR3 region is CASSQTGEETQYF. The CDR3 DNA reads TGTGCCAGCAGTCAAACAGGGGAAGAGACCCAGTACTTC.

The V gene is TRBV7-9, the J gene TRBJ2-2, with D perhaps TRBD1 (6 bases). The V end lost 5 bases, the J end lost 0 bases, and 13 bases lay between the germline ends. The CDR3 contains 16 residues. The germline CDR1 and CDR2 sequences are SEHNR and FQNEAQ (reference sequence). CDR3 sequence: CASSRDRTANTGELFF. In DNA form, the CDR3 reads TGTGCCAGCAGCCGAGACAGGACCGCGAACACCGGGGAGCTGTTTTTT.

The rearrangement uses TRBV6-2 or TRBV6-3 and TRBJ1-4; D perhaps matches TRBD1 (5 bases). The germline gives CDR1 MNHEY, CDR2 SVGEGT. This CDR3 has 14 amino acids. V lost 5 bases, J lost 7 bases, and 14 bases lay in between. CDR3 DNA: TGTGCCAGCAGTCCGCGGGGGGGGACTGAAAAACTGTTTTTT. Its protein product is CASSPRGGTEKLFF.

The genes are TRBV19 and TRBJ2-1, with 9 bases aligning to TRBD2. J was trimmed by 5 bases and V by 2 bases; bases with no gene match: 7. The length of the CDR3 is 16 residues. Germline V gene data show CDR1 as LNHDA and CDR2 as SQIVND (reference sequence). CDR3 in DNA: TGTGCCAGTAGTATATACCGACTAGCGGACAACAATGAGCAGTTCTTC. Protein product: CASSIYRLADNNEQFF.

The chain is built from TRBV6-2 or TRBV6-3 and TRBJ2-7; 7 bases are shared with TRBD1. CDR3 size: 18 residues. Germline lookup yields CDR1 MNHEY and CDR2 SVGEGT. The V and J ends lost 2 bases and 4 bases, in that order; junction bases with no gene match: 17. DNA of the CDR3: TGTGCCAGCAGTTACCACCCAACAGGGGAATTTTATCCTTACGAGCAGTACTTC. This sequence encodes CASSYHPTGEFYPYEQYF.

The CDR3 nucleotides read TGCGCCAGCGAAGGGGGATCCCTATACAATGAGCAGTTCTTC. Translated, it gives CASEGGSLYNEQFF. The V and J genes are TRBV5-1 and TRBJ2-1; D might be TRBD1 (6 bases). Per the germline V gene, CDR1 is SGHRS and CDR2 is YFSETQ. The CDR3 spans 14 residues. V was pared by 7 bases and J by 4 bases, with 15 bases between.

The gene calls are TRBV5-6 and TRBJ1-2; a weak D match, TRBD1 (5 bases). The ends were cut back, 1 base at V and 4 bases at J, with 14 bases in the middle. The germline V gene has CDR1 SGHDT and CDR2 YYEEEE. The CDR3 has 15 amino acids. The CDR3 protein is CASSLRQSEFYGYTF. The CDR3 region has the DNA TGTGCCAGCAGCTTGCGACAGTCTGAGTTCTATGGCTACACCTTC.

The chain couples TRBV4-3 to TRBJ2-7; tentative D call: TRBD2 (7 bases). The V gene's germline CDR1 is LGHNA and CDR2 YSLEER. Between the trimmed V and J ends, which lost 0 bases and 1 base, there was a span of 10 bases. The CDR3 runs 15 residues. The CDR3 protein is CASSQDRGASYEQYF. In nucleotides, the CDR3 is TGCGCCAGCAGCCAAGATCGGGGGGCGTCCTACGAGCAGTACTTC.

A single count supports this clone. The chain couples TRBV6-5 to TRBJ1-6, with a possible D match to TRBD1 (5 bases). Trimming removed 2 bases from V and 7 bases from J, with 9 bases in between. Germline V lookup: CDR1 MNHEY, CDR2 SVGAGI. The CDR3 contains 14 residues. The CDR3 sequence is CASSYRQMNSPLHF. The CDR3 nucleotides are TGTGCCAGCAGTTACAGACAGATGAATTCACCCCTCCACTTT.

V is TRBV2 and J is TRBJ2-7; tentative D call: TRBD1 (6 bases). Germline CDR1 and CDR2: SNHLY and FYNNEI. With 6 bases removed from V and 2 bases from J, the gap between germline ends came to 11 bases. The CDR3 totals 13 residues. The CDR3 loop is CASRGQLTYEQYF. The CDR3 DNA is TGTGCCAGCAGAGGACAGCTGACCTACGAGCAGTACTTC.

The CDR3 loop is CASRGIRDSSYEQYF. The DNA for the CDR3 is TGTGCCAGCAGAGGGATCCGGGACAGCTCCTACGAGCAGTACTTC. The chain is built from TRBV25-1 and TRBJ2-7, with 7 nucleotides matching TRBD1. Germline CDR1 MGHDK, CDR2 SYGVNS. CDR3 length: 15 amino acids. Losses at the gene ends were 6 bases for V and 0 bases for J; bases not matched to a gene: 8.

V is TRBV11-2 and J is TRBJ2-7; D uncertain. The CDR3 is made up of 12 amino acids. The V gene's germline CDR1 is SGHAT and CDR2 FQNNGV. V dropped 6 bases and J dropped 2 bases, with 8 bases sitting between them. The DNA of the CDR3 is TGTGCCAGCAGTTCGCGCGCCTACGAGCAGTACTTC. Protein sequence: CASSSRAYEQYF. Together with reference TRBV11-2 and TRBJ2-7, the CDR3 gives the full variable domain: EAGVAQSPRYKIIEKRQSVAFWCNPISGHATLYWYQQILGQGPKLLIQFQNNGVVDDSQLPKDRFSAERLKGVDSTLKIQPAKLEDSAVYLCASSSRAYEQYFGPGTRLTVT.

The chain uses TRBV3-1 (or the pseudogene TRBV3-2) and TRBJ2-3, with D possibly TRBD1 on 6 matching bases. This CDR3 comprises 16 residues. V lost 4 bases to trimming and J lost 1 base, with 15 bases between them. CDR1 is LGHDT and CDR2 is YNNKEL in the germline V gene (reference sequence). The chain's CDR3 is CASSPQGGSGTDTQYF. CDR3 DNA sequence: TGTGCCAGCAGCCCTCAAGGGGGATCCGGCACAGATACGCAGTATTTT.

The CDR3 nucleotides read TGTGCCAGTAGTCCTCCGGGGTTGACTGAAGCTTTCTTT. This encodes CASSPPGLTEAFF. This chain connects TRBV19 to TRBJ1-1; D is ambiguous. Germline values: CDR1 LNHDA, CDR2 SQIVND (reference sequence). The CDR3 is made up of 13 amino acids. V lost 5 bases and J 5 bases, leaving 12 bases between the germline ends.

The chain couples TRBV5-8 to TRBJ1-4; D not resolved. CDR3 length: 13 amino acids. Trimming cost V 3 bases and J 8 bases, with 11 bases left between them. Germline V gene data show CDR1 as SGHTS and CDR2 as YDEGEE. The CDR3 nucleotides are TGTGCCAGCAGCTATGTGAGGGCGGAAAAACTGTTTTTT. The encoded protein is CASSYVRAEKLFF.

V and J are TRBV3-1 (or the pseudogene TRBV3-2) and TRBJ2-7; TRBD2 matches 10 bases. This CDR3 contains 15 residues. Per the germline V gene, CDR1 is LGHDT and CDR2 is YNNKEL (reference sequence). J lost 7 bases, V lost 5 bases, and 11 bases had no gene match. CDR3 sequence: CASSNRERGGYEQYF. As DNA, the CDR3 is TGTGCCAGCAGCAACCGTGAGCGGGGGGGTTATGAGCAGTACTTC.

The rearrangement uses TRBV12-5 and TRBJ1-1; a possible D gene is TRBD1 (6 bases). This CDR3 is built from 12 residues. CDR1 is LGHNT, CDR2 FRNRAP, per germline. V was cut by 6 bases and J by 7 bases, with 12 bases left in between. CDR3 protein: CASGLGQLEAFF. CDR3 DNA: TGTGCTAGTGGCCTTGGACAGCTTGAAGCTTTCTTT.

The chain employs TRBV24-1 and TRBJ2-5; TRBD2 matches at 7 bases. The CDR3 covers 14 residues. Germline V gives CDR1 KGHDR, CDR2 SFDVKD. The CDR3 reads CATGGMGGQETQYF. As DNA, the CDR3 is TGTGCAACGGGGGGAATGGGGGGACAAGAGACCCAGTACTTC.

As DNA, the CDR3 is TGTGCCTGGACAGGGGGAAATAATTCACCCCTCCACTTT. It yields the protein CAWTGGNNSPLHF. The chain links TRBV30 to TRBJ1-6; 7 bases fit TRBD1. Losses at the gene ends were 4 bases for V and 5 bases for J; bases not matched to a gene: 2. The CDR3 contains 13 residues. Germline CDR1 and CDR2: GTSNPN and SVGIG (reference sequence).

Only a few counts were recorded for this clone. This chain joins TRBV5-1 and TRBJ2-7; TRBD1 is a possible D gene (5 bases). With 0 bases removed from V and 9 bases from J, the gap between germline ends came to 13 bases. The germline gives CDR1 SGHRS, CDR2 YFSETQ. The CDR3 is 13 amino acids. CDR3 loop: CASSLEGLRGQYF. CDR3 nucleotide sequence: TGCGCCAGCAGCTTGGAGGGGCTAAGGGGGCAGTACTTC.